This T cell receptor (beta chain) was profiled in a study of T cell responses to AZD1222 COVID-19 vaccine. V lost 6 bases, J lost 7 bases, and 1 base stayed unmatched. Germline CDR1 and CDR2: WSHSY and SAAADI. The CDR3 extends over 14 amino acids. Sequenced by immunoSEQ multiplex PCR; TCRdb stores in-frame clones only, minus some. The data contain around 99,000 clones, approximately 90% of them seen just once; the ten biggest clones take up roughly 8%. Overall study findings and caveats: All repertoire sampling was performed exclusively after the peak T cell response.

Details on this clone: Its cognate antigen is unknown.

The chain has TRBV10-2 and TRBJ1-6, with 12 bases fitting TRBD1. The clonotype was recovered from an adult who received the AZD1222 COVID-19 vaccine. Material: peripheral blood, obtained 28 days after the second AZD1222 dose. Here the CDR3 DNA reads TGCGCCAGCAGGGGGACAGGGGGCAATTCACCCCTCCACTTT. The encoded protein is CASRGTGGNSPLHF.